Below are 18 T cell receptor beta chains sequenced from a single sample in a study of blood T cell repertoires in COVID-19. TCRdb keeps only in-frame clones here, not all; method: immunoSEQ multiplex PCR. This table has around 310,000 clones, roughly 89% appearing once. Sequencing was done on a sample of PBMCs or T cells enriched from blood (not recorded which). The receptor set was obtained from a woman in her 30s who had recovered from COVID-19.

The DNA of the CDR3 is TGTGCCAGTAGTATAGAGGGCGGACTCGAGACCCAGTACTTC. Its translation: CASSIEGGLETQYF. This chain uses TRBV19 with TRBJ2-5, with D possibly being TRBD2 (5 bases). The CDR3 consists of 14 residues. V was shortened by 0 bases and J by 5 bases, with 10 bases between the two germline ends. Germline CDR1 reads LNHDA; CDR2 reads SQIVND (reference sequence).

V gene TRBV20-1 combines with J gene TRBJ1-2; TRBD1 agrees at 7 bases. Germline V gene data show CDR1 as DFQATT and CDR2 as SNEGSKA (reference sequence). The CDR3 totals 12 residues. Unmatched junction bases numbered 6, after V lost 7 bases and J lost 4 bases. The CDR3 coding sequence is TGCAGTGGTAGTAGGGGGCTCTATGGCTACACCTTC. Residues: CSGSRGLYGYTF.

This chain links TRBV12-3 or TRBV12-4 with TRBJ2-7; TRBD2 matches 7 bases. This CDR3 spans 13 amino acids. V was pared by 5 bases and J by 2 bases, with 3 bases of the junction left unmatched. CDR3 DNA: TGTGCCAGCAGTCCTAGCGGAACCTACGAGCAGTACTTC. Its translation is CASSPSGTYEQYF.

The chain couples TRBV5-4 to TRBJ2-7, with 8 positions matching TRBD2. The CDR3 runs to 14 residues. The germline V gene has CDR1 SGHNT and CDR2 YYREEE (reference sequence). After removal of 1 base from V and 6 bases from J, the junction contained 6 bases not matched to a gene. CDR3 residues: CASSLWGGTSEQYF. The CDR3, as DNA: TGTGCCAGCAGCTTGTGGGGGGGGACTAGCGAGCAGTACTTC.

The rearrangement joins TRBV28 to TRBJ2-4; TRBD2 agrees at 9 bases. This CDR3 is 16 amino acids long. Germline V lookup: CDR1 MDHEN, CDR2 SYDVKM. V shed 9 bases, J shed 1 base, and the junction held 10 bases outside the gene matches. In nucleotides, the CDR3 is TGTGCCAGTCACTCCGGACTAGCGTTGGCCAAAAACATTCAGTACTTC. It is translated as CASHSGLALAKNIQYF.

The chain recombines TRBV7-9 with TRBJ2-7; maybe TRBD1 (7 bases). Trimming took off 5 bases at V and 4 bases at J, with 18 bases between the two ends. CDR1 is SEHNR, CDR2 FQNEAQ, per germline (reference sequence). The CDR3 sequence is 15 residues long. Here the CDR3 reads CASSQASTGRYEQYF. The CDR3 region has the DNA TGTGCCAGCAGCCAAGCTTCGACAGGGAGGTACGAGCAGTACTTC. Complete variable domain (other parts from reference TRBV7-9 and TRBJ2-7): DTGVSQNPRHKITKRGQNVTFRCDPISEHNRLYWYRQTLGQGPEFLTYFQNEAQLEKSRLLSDRFSAERPKGSFSTLEIQRTEQGDSAMYLCASSQASTGRYEQYFGPGTRLTVT.

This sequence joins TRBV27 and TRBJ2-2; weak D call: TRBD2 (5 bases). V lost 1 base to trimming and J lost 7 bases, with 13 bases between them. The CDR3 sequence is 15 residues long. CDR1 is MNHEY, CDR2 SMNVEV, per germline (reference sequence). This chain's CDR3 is CASSLLAWAGGELFF. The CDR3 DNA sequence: TGTGCCAGCAGTTTATTGGCCTGGGCGGGCGGGGAGCTGTTTTTT.

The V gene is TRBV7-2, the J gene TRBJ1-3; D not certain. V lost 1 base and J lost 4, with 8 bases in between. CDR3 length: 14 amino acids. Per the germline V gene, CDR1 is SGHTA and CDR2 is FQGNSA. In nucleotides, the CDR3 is TGTGCCAGCAGCTTAGGTTTCCGGGGAAACACCATATATTTT. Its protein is CASSLGFRGNTIYF.

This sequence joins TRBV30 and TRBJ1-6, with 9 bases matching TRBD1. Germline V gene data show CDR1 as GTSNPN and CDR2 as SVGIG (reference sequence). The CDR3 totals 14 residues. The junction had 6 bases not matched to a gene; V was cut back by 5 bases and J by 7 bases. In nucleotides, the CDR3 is TGTGCCTGGGTCCCCGGGACAGGGAATTCACCCCTCCACTTT. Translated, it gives CAWVPGTGNSPLHF.

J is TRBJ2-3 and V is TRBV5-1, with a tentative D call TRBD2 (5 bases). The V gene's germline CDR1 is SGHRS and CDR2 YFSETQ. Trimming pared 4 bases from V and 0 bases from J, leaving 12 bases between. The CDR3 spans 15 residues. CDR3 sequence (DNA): TGCGCCAGCAGCCGCGGGTCTACTAGCACAGATACGCAGTATTTT. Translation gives CASSRGSTSTDTQYF. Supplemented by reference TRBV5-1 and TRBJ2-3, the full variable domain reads KAGVTQTPRYLIKTRGQQVTLSCSPISGHRSVSWYQQTPGQGLQFLFEYFSETQRNKGNFPGRFSGRQFSNSRSEMNVSTLELGDSALYLCASSRGSTSTDTQYFGPGTRLTVL.

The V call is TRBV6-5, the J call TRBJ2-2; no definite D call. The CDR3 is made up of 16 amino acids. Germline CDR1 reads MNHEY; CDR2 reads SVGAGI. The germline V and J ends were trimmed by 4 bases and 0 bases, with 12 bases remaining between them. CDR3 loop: CASSSTYYANTGELFF. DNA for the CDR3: TGTGCCAGCAGTTCCACTTACTACGCGAACACCGGGGAGCTGTTTTTT.

CDR3 sequence: CASSRDSGTGVKYGYTF. The CDR3 DNA reads TGCGCCAGCAGCCGAGATTCCGGGACAGGGGTTAAGTATGGCTACACCTTC. The chain combines TRBV5-1 with TRBJ1-2, with TRBD1 matching over 10 bases. Looked up from germline, CDR1 is SGHRS and CDR2 is YFSETQ. The V and J ends lost 4 bases and 5 bases, in that order; junction bases with no gene match: 14. This CDR3 spans 17 amino acids.

CDR3 nucleotides: TGTGCCAGCGGACAGATCAATCAGCCCCAGCATTTT. Translated, it gives CASGQINQPQHF. The genes are TRBV3-1 (or the pseudogene TRBV3-2) and TRBJ1-5, with D possibly being TRBD1 (6 bases). CDR1 is LGHDT, CDR2 YNNKEL, per germline (reference sequence). The CDR3 contains 12 residues. V gave up 8 bases and J gave up 3 bases, with 8 bases separating them.

The DNA for the CDR3 is TGTGCCAGCAGTCCCGGACTAGCGGGAGGCCACCCCTACGAGCAGTACTTC. This translates into CASSPGLAGGHPYEQYF. This chain uses TRBV27 with TRBJ2-7; the match to TRBD2 covers 14 bases. This CDR3 is 17 amino acids long. Unmatched junction bases numbered 8, after V lost 5 bases and J lost 2 bases. CDR1 MNHEY and CDR2 SMNVEV come from the germline V gene (reference sequence).

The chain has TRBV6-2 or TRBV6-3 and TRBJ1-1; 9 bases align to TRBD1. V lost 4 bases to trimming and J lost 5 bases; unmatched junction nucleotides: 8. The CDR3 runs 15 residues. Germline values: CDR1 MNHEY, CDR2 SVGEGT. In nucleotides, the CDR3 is TGTGCCAGCAGTTTGGCACAGGGGGCAGGGACTGAAGCTTTCTTT. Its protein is CASSLAQGAGTEAFF.

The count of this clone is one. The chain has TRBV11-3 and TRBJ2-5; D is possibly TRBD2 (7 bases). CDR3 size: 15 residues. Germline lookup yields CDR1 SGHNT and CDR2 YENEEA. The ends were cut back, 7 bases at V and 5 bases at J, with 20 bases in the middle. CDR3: CASIGGAIFLETQYF. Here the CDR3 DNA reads TGTGCCAGCATTGGGGGGGCGATCTTCTTGGAGACCCAGTACTTC.

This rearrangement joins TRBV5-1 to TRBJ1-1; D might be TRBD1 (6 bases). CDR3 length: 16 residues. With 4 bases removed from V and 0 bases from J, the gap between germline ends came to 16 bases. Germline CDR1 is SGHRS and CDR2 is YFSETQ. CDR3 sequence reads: CASSPRTGTLNTEAFF. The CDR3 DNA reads TGCGCCAGCAGCCCCCGTACCGGGACATTGAACACTGAAGCTTTCTTT.

The CDR3 reads CASTHLSLNTGELFF. CDR3 nucleotides: TGTGCCAGTACCCACCTAAGCCTGAACACCGGGGAGCTGTTTTTT. The chain links TRBV19 to TRBJ2-2; D uncertain. Trimming removed 7 bases from V and 1 base from J, with 13 bases in between. Germline lookup yields CDR1 LNHDA and CDR2 SQIVND (reference sequence). The CDR3 spans 15 residues.